The source of this TCR beta chain is a study of CD8+CD57+ T cells in acquired aplastic anemia. Whole-study context: DNA recovered from sorted CD4+ and CD8+ cells had a mean of approximately 3.2 ug.

Study results and caveats: Patients and controls shared just under 30 CD8+ CDR3 sequences, highly expressed in patients.

Deletions cut 7 bases from V and 2 bases from J, with 11 bases between. There are 12 residues in the CDR3. Germline CDR1 and CDR2: SQVTM and ANQGSEA. Flow cytometry had shown expanded CD8+CD57+ cells in the patients chosen for sequencing. There were no patients without severe acquired aplastic anemia. This clonotype was counted a few times. What it binds is unknown. The use of genomic DNA as template underpinned the TCR beta VDJ and CDR3 profiling. TCRdb ran MiXCR on the reads and lists one entry per CDR3 protein. The table has 170,000 or so distinct CDR3 sequences, 63% seen once. This receptor was identified in a human donor with aplastic anemia. What was sequenced was sorted CD4+, CD8+, or CD8+CD57+ T cells (not recorded which) from PBMCs. This chain links TRBV29-1 with TRBJ1-1; possibly TRBD1 for D (5 bases). CDR3 DNA: TGCAGCGCCGGGGCCATTAACACTGAAGCTTTCTTT. Its translation: CSAGAINTEAFF.